This paragraph reports one T cell receptor (beta chain). Its target is not known. The sample originates from a study of cytomegalovirus exposure and HLA in healthy donors. Study conclusions and caveats: A later analysis found TCR association rates differed by HLA locus, highest for DRB1 and lowest for HLA-C.

60 Vbeta and 13 Jbeta primers were used in PCR. Sequencing used immunoSEQ multiplex PCR; TCRdb keeps in-frame clones, though not all of them. This sample yields some 190,000 clones, of which roughly 80% are seen a single time; over 2% belongs to the top ten. The CDR3 has 11 amino acids. Per germline, CDR1 MGHDK and CDR2 SYGVNS. Between the trimmed V and J ends, which lost 8 bases and 8 bases, there was a span of 12 bases. V and J are TRBV25-1 and TRBJ1-2; tentatively, D is TRBD1 (5 bases). The sequenced sample consisted of PBMCs. This receptor was taken from a woman between 25 and 40 years old in good health and CMV-seropositive. The CDR3 DNA follows: TGTGCCAGCGGGCAGGGAGGCGGCTACACCTTC. It yields the protein CASGQGGGYTF.